The next 7 T cell receptor beta chains were all read from a single sample in a study of blood T cell repertoires in COVID-19. TCRdb's table, derived via immunoSEQ multiplex PCR, lists solely in-frame clones and lacks some. This sample has 400,000 or so clones, with over 75% found just once. Sequencing used PBMCs or T cells enriched from blood (not recorded which). Source of these receptors: a woman in her thirties or forties with acute COVID-19.

The V gene is TRBV7-9, the J gene TRBJ1-2, with D tentatively TRBD1 (6 bases). The V gene's germline CDR1 is SEHNR and CDR2 FQNEAQ (reference sequence). The CDR3 sequence is 16 residues long. The ends were cut back, 1 base at V and 0 bases at J, with 12 bases in the middle. The CDR3 bases are TGTGCCAGCAGCTTAGGAGCCCAGGGGCCTAACTATGGCTACACCTTC. It is translated as CASSLGAQGPNYGYTF. Full variable domain (rest looked up from reference TRBV7-9 and TRBJ1-2): DTGVSQNPRHKITKRGQNVTFRCDPISEHNRLYWYRQTLGQGPEFLTYFQNEAQLEKSRLLSDRFSAERPKGSFSTLEIQRTEQGDSAMYLCASSLGAQGPNYGYTFGSGTRLTVV.

This sequence joins TRBV19 and TRBJ1-2; 9 bases align to TRBD1. V lost 6 bases and J lost 5; bases outside the gene matches: 7. Germline V gives CDR1 LNHDA, CDR2 SQIVND (reference sequence). This CDR3 contains 14 residues. CDR3 residues: CASRRTGEGYGYTF. As DNA, the CDR3 is TGTGCCAGTAGGAGGACAGGGGAGGGTTATGGCTACACCTTC.

The genes are TRBV13 and TRBJ2-2, with TRBD2 matching 15 bases. Unmatched junction bases numbered 5, after V lost 0 bases and J lost 3 bases. Per the germline V gene, CDR1 is PRHDT and CDR2 is FYEKMQ (reference sequence). CDR3 size: 19 residues. CDR3 sequence reads: CASSLGGLAGGPDTGELFF. CDR3 nucleotides: TGTGCCAGCAGCTTAGGCGGACTAGCGGGGGGGCCAGACACCGGGGAGCTGTTTTTT.

This clone was recorded only once. The chain combines TRBV3-1 (or the pseudogene TRBV3-2) with TRBJ2-1; perhaps TRBD2 as D (6 bases). V was cut by 3 bases and J by 2 bases, with 8 bases left in between. Germline CDR1 LGHDT, CDR2 YNNKEL (reference sequence). The length of the CDR3 is 14 residues. The CDR3 nucleotides read TGTGCCAGCAGCCACGGAGGGACCTACAATGAGCAGTTCTTC. Translating gives CASSHGGTYNEQFF.

V is TRBV12-3 or TRBV12-4 and J is TRBJ2-7; perhaps TRBD2 as D (5 bases). The CDR3 consists of 12 residues. The ends were cut back, 5 bases at V and 5 bases at J, with 10 bases in the middle. This CDR3 is CASSGLRDEQYF. As DNA, the CDR3 is TGTGCCAGCAGTGGGTTGAGGGACGAGCAGTACTTC.

This clone showed up just once. The J gene is TRBJ2-1, the V gene TRBV2, with D maybe TRBD2 (6 bases). This CDR3 is built from 13 residues. V was clipped by 3 bases and J by 10 bases, with 13 bases between them. The germline V gene encodes CDR1 SNHLY and CDR2 FYNNEI. The CDR3 reads CASSEGGGDEQFF. In DNA, the CDR3 is TGTGCCAGCAGTGAGGGAGGTGGGGACGAGCAGTTCTTC.

This clone was counted a few times. For the CDR3, the DNA is TGTGCCAGCAGCTTAGATTGGTCAGGCAATGAGCAGTTCTTC. Translated: CASSLDWSGNEQFF. This chain joins TRBV7-9 and TRBJ2-1, with no clear D. Germline V gene data show CDR1 as SEHNR and CDR2 as FQNEAQ (reference sequence). CDR3 length: 14 residues. Trimming shortened V by 1 base and J by 6 bases, and 10 bases separated the two germline ends.